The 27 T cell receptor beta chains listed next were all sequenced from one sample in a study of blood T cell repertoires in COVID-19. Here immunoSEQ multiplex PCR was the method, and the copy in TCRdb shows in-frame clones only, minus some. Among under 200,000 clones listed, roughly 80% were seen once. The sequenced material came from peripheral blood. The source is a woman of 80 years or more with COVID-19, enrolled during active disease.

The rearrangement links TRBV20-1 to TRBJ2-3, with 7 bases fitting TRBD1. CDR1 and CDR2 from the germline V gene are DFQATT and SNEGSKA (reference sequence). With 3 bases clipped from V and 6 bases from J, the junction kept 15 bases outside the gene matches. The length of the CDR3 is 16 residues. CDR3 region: CSASPTHRGRGDTQYF. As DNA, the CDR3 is TGCAGTGCTAGTCCTACCCACAGGGGCCGAGGTGATACGCAGTATTTT.

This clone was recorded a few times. The CDR3 is CASSQPTAPDTQYF. As DNA, the CDR3 is TGTGCCAGCAGTCAACCGACAGCCCCAGATACGCAGTATTTT. The V call is TRBV6-5, the J call TRBJ2-3, with D tentatively TRBD1 (5 bases). Germline CDR1 reads MNHEY; CDR2 reads SVGAGI. V dropped 5 bases and J dropped 4 bases, with 13 bases sitting between them. The CDR3 covers 14 residues.

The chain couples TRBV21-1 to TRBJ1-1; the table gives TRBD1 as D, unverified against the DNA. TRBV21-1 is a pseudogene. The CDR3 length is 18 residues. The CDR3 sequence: CASSSHDKPGQQGWEAFF. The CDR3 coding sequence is TGTGCCAGCAGCAGCCACGATAAACCGGGACAACAAGGATGGGAAGCTTTCTTT.

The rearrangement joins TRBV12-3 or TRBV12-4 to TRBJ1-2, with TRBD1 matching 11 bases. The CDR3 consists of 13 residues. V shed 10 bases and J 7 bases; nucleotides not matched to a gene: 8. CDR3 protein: CATIRDRGFGYTF. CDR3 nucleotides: TGTGCCACCATCCGGGACAGGGGGTTTGGCTACACCTTC.

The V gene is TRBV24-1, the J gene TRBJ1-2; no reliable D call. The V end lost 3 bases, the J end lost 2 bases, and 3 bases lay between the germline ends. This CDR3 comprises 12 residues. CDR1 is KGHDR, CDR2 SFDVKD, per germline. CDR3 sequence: CATSDPNYGYTF. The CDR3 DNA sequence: TGTGCCACCAGTGATCCAAACTATGGCTACACCTTC.

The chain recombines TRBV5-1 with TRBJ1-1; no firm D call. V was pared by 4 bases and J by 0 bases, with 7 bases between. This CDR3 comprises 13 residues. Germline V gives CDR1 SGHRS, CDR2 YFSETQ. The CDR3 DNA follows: TGCGCCAGCAGCCCTTTTATGAACACTGAAGCTTTCTTT. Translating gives CASSPFMNTEAFF.

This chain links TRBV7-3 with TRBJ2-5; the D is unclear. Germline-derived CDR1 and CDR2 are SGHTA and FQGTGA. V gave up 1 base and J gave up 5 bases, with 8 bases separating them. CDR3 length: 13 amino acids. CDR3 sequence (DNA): TGTGCCAGCAGCTTAAGCCTCGGGGAGACCCAGTACTTC. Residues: CASSLSLGETQYF.

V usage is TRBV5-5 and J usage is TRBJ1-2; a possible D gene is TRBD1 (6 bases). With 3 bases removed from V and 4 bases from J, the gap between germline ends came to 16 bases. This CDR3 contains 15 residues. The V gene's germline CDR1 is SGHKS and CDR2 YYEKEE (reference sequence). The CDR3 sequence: CASSSDQGRFYGYTF. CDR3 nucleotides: TGTGCCAGCAGCTCAGATCAGGGGCGCTTCTATGGCTACACCTTC.

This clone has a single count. CDR3 residues: CASFLRGNEQFF. The CDR3 bases are TGCGCCAGCTTTCTCAGGGGCAATGAGCAGTTCTTC. V usage is TRBV5-1 and J usage is TRBJ2-1; a weak D match, TRBD1 (6 bases). Germline V gene lookup returns CDR1 SGHRS and CDR2 YFSETQ. Trimming took 7 bases from V and 6 from J, leaving 11 bases between them. This CDR3 is 12 amino acids long.

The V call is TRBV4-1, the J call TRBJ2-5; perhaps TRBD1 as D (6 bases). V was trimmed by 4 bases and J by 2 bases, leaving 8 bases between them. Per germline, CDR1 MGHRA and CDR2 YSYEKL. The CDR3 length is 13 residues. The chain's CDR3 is CASSPTGQETQYF. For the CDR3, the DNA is TGCGCCAGCAGCCCGACAGGACAAGAGACCCAGTACTTC.

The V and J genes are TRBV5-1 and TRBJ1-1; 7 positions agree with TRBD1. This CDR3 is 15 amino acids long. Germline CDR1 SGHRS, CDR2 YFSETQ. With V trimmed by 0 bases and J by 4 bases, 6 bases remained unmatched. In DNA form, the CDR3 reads TGCGCCAGCAGCTTGGCCCGGGGACAGTTCACTGAAGCTTTCTTT. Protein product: CASSLARGQFTEAFF.

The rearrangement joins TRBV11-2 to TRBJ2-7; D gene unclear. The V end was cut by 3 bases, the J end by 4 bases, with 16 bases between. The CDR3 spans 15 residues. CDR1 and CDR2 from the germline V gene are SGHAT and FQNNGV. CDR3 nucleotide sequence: TGTGCCAGCAGCTTTGTTCCAGTCCCGATATACGAGCAGTACTTC. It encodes CASSFVPVPIYEQYF.

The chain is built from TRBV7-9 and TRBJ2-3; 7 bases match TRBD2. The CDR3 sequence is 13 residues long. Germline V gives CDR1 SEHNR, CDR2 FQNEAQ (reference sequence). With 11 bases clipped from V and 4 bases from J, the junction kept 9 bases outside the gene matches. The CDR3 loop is CAGRGGPPDTQYF. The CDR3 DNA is TGTGCCGGAAGGGGAGGGCCCCCAGATACGCAGTATTTT. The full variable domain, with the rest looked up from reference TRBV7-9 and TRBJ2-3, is DTGVSQNPRHKITKRGQNVTFRCDPISEHNRLYWYRQTLGQGPEFLTYFQNEAQLEKSRLLSDRFSAERPKGSFSTLEIQRTEQGDSAMYLCAGRGGPPDTQYFGPGTRLTVL.

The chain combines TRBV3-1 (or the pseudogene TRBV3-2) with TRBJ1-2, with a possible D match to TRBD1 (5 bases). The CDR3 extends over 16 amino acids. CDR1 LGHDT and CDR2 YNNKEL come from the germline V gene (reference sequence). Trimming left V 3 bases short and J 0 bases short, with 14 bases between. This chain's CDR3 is CASSQGGHTTNYGYTF. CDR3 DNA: TGTGCCAGCAGCCAGGGAGGACACACAACTAACTATGGCTACACCTTC.

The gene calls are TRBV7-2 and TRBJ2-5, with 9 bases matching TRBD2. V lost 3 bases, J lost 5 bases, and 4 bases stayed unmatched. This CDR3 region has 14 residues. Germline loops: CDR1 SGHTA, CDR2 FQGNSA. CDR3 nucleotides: TGTGCCAGCAGCTTTCAGCGGGGGGAGGAGACCCAGTACTTC. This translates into CASSFQRGEETQYF.

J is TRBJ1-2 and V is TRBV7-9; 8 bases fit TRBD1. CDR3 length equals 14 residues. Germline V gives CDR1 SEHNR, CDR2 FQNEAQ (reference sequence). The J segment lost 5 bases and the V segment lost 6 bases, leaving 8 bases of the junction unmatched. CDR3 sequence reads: CASSYTGGPYGYTF. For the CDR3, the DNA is TGTGCCAGCAGTTACACAGGGGGACCTTATGGCTACACCTTC.

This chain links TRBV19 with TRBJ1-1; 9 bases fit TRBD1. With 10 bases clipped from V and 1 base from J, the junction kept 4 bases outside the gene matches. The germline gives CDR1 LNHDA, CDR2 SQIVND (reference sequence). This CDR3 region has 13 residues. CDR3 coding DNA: TGTGCCATATCACAGGGGGCGAACACTGAAGCTTTCTTT. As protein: CAISQGANTEAFF.

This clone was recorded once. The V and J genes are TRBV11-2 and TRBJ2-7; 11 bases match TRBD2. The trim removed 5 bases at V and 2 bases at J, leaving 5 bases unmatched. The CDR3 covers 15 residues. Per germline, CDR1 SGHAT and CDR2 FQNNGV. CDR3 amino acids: CASSGRLAGPYEQYF. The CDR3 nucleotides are TGTGCCAGCAGCGGACGACTAGCGGGACCCTACGAGCAGTACTTC. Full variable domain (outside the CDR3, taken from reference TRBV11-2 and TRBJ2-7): EAGVAQSPRYKIIEKRQSVAFWCNPISGHATLYWYQQILGQGPKLLIQFQNNGVVDDSQLPKDRFSAERLKGVDSTLKIQPAKLEDSAVYLCASSGRLAGPYEQYFGPGTRLTVT.

CDR3 protein: CASSPSESRSGQYF. DNA of the CDR3: TGTGCCAGCTCACCATCGGAGTCCCGTTCCGGGCAGTACTTC. The rearrangement links TRBV18 to TRBJ2-7; D remains ambiguous. Germline V gene sequence: CDR1 KGHSH, CDR2 LQKENI. This CDR3 has 14 residues. V was trimmed by 2 bases and J by 9 bases, leaving 17 bases between them.

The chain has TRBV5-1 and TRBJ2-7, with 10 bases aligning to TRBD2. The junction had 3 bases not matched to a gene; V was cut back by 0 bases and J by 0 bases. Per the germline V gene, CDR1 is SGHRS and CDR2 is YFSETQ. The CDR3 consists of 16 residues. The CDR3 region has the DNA TGCGCCAGCAGCTTGGATGCTAGCGGGAGCTCCTACGAGCAGTACTTC. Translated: CASSLDASGSSYEQYF.

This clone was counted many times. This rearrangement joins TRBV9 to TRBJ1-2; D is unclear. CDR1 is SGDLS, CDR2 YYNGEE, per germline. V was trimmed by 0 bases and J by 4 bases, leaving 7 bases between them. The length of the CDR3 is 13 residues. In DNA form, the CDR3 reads TGTGCCAGCAGCGTAGATGCAGTCTATGGCTACACCTTC. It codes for CASSVDAVYGYTF.

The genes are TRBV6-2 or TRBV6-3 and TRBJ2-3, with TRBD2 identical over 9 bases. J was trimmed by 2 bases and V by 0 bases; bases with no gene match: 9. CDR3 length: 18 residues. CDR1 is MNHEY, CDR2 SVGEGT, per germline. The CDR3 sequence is CASSYSGVAGVVTDTQYF. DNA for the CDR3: TGTGCCAGCAGTTACTCCGGGGTAGCGGGAGTGGTCACAGATACGCAGTATTTT.

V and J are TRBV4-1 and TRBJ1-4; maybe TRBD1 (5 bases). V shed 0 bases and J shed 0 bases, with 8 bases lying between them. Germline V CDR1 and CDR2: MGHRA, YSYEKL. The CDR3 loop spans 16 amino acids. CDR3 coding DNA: TGCGCCAGCAGCCAAGATTGGGGGGCAACTAATGAAAAACTGTTTTTT. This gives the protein CASSQDWGATNEKLFF.

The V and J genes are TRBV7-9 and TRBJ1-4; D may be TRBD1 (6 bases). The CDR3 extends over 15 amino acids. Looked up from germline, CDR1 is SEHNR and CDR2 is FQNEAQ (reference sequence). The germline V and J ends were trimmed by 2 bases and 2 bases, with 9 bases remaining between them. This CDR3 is CASSLRGATNEKLFF. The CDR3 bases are TGTGCCAGCAGCTTACGGGGGGCGACTAATGAAAAACTGTTTTTT.

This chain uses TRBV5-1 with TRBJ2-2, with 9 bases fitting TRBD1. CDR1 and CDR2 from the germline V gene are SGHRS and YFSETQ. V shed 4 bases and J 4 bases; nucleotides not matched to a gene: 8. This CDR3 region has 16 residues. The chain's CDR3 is CASSIPGTGITGELFF. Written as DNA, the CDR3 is TGCGCCAGCAGCATCCCCGGGACAGGGATCACCGGGGAGCTGTTTTTT.

This CDR3 is CASSELPWEYSYEQYF. Written as DNA, the CDR3 is TGTGCCAGCAGTGAGTTGCCTTGGGAGTACTCCTACGAGCAGTACTTC. This chain uses TRBV6-2 or TRBV6-3 with TRBJ2-7; the D gene is possibly TRBD2 (5 bases). Germline loops: CDR1 MNHEY, CDR2 SVGEGT. CDR3 length: 16 residues. Trimming left V 5 bases short and J 0 bases short, with 17 bases between.

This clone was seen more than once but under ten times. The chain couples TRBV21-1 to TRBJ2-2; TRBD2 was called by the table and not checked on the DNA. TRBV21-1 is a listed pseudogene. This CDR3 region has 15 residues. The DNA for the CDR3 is TGTGCCAGCAGCACGGGACTAGCGGGCACCGGGGAGCTGTTTTTT. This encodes CASSTGLAGTGELFF.